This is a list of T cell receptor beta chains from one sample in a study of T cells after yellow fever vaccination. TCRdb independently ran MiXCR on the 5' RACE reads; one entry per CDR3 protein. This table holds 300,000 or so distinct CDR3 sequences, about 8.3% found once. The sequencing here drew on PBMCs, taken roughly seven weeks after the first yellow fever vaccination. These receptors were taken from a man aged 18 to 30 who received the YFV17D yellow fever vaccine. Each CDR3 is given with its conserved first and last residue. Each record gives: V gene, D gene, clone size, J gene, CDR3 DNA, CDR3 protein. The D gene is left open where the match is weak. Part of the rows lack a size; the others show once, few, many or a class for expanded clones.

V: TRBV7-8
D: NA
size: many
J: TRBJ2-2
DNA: TGTGCCAGCAGCTCACCCGACACCGCGAACACCGGGGAGCTGTTTTTT
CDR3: CASSSPDTANTGELFF

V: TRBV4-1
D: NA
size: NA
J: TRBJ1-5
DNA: TGCGCCAGCAGCCATCAACCCGGGACGGAAGATCAGCCCCAGCATTTT
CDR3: CASSHQPGTEDQPQHF

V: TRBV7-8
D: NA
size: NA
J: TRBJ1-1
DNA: TGTGCCAGCAGCCCCCAGGGCCAGGACACTGAAGCTTTCTTT
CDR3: CASSPQGQDTEAFF

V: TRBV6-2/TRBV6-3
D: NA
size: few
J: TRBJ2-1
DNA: TGTGCCAGCAGGCTGGGGGGAGGTAATGAGCAGTTCTTC
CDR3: CASRLGGGNEQFF

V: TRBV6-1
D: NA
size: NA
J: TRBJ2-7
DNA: TGTGCCAGCAGCCGCGGCGCAGCTCCCGGGGGTTCCTACGAGCAGTACTTC
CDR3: CASSRGAAPGGSYEQYF

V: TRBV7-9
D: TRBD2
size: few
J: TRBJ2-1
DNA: TGTGCCAGCAGCTTAAGGATCGGGACTAGTAATGAGCAGTTCTTC
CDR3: CASSLRIGTSNEQFF

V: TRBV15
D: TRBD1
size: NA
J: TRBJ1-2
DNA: TGTGCCACTCGATTTTCCGGGACAGACTATGGCTACACCTTC
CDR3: CATRFSGTDYGYTF

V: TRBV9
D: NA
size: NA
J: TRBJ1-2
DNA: TGTGCCAGCAGCGTAGGGGGGCAGACTAACTATGGCTACACCTTC
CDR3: CASSVGGQTNYGYTF

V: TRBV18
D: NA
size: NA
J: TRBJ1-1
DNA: TGTGCCAGCTCCTCGACGGAGGGAAACACTGAAGCTTTCTTT
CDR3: CASSSTEGNTEAFF

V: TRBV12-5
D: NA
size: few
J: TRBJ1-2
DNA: TGTGCTAGTGGTTCCCTAGACAGATATGGCTACACCTTC
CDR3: CASGSLDRYGYTF

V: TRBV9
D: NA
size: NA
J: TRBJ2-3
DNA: TGTGCCAGCAGCGCCGACGTCGGTACGCAGTATTTT
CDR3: CASSADVGTQYF

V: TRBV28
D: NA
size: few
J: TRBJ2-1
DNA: TGTGCCAGCAGTTCGACACGGGAGCAGTTCTTC
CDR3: CASSSTREQFF

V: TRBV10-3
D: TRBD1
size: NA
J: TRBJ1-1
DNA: TGTGCCATCAGTCCGCAGGGGGTTAGGCACACTGAAGCTTTCTTT
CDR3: CAISPQGVRHTEAFF

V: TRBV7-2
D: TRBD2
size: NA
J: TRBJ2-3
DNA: TGTGCCAGCAGCCGGGACTATTACACAGATACGCAGTATTTT
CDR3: CASSRDYYTDTQYF

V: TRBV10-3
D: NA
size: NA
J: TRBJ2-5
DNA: TGTGCCATCAAGGAGGCCCTAGCGGAGACCCAGTACTTC
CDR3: CAIKEALAETQYF

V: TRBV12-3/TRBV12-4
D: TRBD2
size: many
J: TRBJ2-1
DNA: TGTGCCAGCACCACCGCCCAGCGGGGGCTCCGCTCCTACAATGAGCAGTTCTTC
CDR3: CASTTAQRGLRSYNEQFF

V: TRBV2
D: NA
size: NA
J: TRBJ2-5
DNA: TGTGCCAGCAGGACAGATCAAGAGACCCAGTACTTC
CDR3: CASRTDQETQYF

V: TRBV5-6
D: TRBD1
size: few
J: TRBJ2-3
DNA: TGTGCCAGCAGCCCGACAGGGAAAGATACGCAGTATTTT
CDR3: CASSPTGKDTQYF

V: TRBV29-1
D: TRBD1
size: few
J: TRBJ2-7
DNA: TGCAGCGTTGAAGTTTCGGACAGGGGCTACGAGCAGTACTTC
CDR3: CSVEVSDRGYEQYF

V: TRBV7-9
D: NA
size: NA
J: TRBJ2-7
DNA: TGTGCCAGCAGACGTCCCGGCCTCGAGCAGTACTTC
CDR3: CASRRPGLEQYF

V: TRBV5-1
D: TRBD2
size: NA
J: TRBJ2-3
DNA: TGCGCCAGCAGCAGGACTAGCGGGGTATCAGATACGCAGTATTTT
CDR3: CASSRTSGVSDTQYF

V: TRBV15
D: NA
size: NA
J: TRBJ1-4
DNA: TGTGCCACCAGCAGAGGGGAGGAAAAACTGTTTTTT
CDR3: CATSRGEEKLFF

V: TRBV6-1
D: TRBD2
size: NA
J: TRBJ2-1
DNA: TGTGCCAGCAGAGAGGGACGGCCGGGACTAGCGGGGGGGACTGAGCAGTTCTTC
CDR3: CASREGRPGLAGGTEQFF

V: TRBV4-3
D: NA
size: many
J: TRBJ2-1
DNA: TGCGCCAGCAGCCAGAACCCCGAGAGCTCCTACAATGAGCAGTTCTTC
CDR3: CASSQNPESSYNEQFF

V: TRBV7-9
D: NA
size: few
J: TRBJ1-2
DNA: TGTGCCAGCAACTATCCCGGGGCCTATGGCTACACCTTC
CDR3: CASNYPGAYGYTF

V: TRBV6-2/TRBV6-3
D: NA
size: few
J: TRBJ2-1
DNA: TGTGCCAGCAGTCTTCCCCAAACGGATGAGCAGTTCTTC
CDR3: CASSLPQTDEQFF

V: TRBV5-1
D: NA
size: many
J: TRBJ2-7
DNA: TGCGCCAGCAGCCCCCACCGGGACGGGTCCTACGAGCAGTACTTC
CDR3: CASSPHRDGSYEQYF

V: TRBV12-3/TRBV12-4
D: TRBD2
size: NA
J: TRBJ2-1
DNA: TGTGCCAGCAGGGCCACTAGCGGGGCGCACAATGAGCAGTTCTTC
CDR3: CASRATSGAHNEQFF

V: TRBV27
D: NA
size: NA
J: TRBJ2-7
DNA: TGTGCCAGCAGTTTATTGTCTGCATACATGACCTACGAGCAGTACTTC
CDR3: CASSLLSAYMTYEQYF

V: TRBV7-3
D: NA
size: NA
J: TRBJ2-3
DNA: TGTGCCAGCAGCTTAGAGCGGACTACAGATACGCAGTATTTT
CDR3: CASSLERTTDTQYF

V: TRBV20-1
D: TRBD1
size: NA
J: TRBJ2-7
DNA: TGCAGTACACAGGGGGCCACACGACTCGAGCAGTACTTC
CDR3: CSTQGATRLEQYF

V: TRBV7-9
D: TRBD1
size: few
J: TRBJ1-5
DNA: TGTGCCAGCAGCTTAACGCCGACAGGGTACGGTGATCAGCCCCAGCATTTT
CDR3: CASSLTPTGYGDQPQHF

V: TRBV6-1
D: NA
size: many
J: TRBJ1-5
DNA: TGTGCCAGCAGTCCCGACAGGAGTAATCAGCCCCAGCATTTT
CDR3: CASSPDRSNQPQHF

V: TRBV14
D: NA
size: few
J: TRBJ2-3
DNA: TGTGCCAGCAGCCTTCGATCATTACAATGGACAGATACGCAGTATTTT
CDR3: CASSLRSLQWTDTQYF

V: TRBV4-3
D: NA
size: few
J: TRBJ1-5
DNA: TGCGCCAGCAGCCAAGACATAAAGGGGAATCAGCCCCAGCATTTT
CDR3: CASSQDIKGNQPQHF

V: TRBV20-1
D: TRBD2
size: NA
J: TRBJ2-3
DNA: TGCAGTGCGCTCCGACTAGCGGGGGTCCCAGATTCGCAGTATTTT
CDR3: CSALRLAGVPDSQYF

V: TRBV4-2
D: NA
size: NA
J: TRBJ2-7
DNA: TGTGCCAGCAGCCCTGGGCACTTCGTCTACGAGCAGTACTTC
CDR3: CASSPGHFVYEQYF

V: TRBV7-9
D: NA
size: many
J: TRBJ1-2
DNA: TGTGCCAGCAGCTTAGATGTCCGAGACTATGGCTACACCTTC
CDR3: CASSLDVRDYGYTF

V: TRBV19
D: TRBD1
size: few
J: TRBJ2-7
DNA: TGTGCCAGTAGTATAGTTCGCACAGGGGTACGGGCCGAGCAGTACTTC
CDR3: CASSIVRTGVRAEQYF

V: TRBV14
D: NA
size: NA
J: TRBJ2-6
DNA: TGTGCCAGCAGCCCCCTTCGGGCTGGGGCCAACGTCCTGACTTTC
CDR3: CASSPLRAGANVLTF

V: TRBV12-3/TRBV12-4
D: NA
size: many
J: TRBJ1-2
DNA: TGTGCCAGCAGCTCCGGGACACCAGCTAACTATGGCTACACCTTC
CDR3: CASSSGTPANYGYTF

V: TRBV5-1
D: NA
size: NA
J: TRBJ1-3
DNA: TGCGCCAGCAGCCCCGGACAGTTGATCTCTGGAAACACCATATATTTT
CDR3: CASSPGQLISGNTIYF